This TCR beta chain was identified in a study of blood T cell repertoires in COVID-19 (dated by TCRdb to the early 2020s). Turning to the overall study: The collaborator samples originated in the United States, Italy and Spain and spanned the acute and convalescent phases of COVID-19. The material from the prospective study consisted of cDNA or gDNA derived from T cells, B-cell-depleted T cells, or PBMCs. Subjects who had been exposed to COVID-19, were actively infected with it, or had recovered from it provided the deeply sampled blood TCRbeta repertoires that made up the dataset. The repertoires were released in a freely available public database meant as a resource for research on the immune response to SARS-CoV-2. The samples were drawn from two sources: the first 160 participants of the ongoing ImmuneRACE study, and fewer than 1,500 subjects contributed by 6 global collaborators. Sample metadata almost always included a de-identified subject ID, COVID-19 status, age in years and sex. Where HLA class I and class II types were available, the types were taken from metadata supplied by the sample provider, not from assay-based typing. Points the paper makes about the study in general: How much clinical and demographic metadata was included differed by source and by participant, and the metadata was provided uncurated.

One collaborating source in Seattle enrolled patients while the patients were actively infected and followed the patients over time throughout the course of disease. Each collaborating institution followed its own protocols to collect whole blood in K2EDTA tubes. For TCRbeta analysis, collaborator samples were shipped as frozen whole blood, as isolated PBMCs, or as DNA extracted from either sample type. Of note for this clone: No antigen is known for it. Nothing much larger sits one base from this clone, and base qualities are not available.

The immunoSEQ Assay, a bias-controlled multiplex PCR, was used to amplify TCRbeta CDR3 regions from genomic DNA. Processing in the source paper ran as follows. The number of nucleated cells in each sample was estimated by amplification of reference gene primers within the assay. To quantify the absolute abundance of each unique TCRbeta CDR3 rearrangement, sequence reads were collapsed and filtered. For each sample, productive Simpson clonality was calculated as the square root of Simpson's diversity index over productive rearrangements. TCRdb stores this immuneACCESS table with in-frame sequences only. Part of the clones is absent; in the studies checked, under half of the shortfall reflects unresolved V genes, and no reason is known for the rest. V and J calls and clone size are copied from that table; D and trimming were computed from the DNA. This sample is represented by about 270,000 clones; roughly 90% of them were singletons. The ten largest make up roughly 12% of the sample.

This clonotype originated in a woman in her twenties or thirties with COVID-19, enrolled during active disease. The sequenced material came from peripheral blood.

The CDR3 sequence is CASSPDRDNTDTQYF. The sequenced DNA is TGCGCCAGCAGCCCCGACCGGGACAACACAGATACGCAGTATTTT. The chain links TRBV4-1 with TRBJ2-3, with TRBD1 as a weak D call on 6 bases. V drops 4 bases and J drops 2 bases, leaving 13 bases in between. The CDR3 contains 15 residues, cysteine and phenylalanine counted. Only the CDR3 region is kept as DNA, spanning 45 bases read in frame from base 1. The CDR1 and CDR2 encoded by the germline V gene are MGHRA and YSYEKL.